The T cell receptor (beta chain) under discussion was sequenced for a study of monozygotic twins with inflammatory bowel disease. Study conclusions and caveats: T cell subtypes that differed could not be told apart. Diversity of TCRbeta measured by inverse Simpson was lower in IBD patients than in healthy co-twins.

Amplification of TCRalpha and TCRbeta cDNA involved two nested PCRs that ran for approximately 17 and 9 cycles. After re-calling the 5' RACE reads, TCRdb lists one entry per CDR3 protein, DNA absent. The sample holds roughly 330,000 distinct CDR3 sequences. Note on this clonotype: Its specificity is unknown.

The CDR3 runs 14 residues. Germline CDR1 SGHVS, CDR2 FQNEAQ. This chain joins TRBV7-8 and TRBJ2-1; TCRdb returns TRBD1, unconfirmable since there is no DNA. This clonotype was obtained from a human donor with ulcerative colitis or Crohn's disease, or a healthy co-twin of an affected twin (not recorded which). The sequenced sample was blood. The chain's CDR3 is CASILDRGIGEQFF.